This passage covers 29 T cell receptor beta chains from one sample sequenced in a study of cytomegalovirus exposure and HLA in healthy donors. The primer mix had 60 Vbeta and 13 Jbeta primers. The method was immunoSEQ multiplex PCR; TCRdb's version includes in-frame clones alone and lacks a portion of them. This sample has about 43,000 clones, with approximately 80% found just once. Sequenced input: PBMCs. The receptors shown here come from a man aged 25-45 years in good health and CMV-seronegative.

The V call is TRBV5-1, the J call TRBJ2-5; tentatively, D is TRBD2 (5 bases). The CDR3 runs to 16 residues. Germline CDR1 and CDR2: SGHRS and YFSETQ. V was clipped by 0 bases and J by 5 bases, with 17 bases between them. This chain's CDR3 is CASSLGGSASRETQYF. The CDR3 DNA sequence: TGCGCCAGCAGCTTGGGGGGTAGCGCGTCAAGGGAGACCCAGTACTTC.

The chain recombines TRBV27 with TRBJ2-7, with D tentatively TRBD1 (6 bases). Germline assignment: CDR1 MNHEY and CDR2 SMNVEV (reference sequence). V was trimmed by 5 bases and J by 4 bases, leaving 15 bases between them. The CDR3 runs to 14 residues. The CDR3 here is CASSIRGSGYEQYF. The CDR3, as DNA: TGTGCCAGCAGTATTAGGGGGTCTGGTTACGAGCAGTACTTC.

The chain is built from TRBV10-1 and TRBJ2-5; TRBD1 might be the D (5 bases). The J call could be wrong; TRBJ2-7 is a better fit for the DNA end. CDR3 size: 13 residues. Germline V gene sequence: CDR1 WNHNN, CDR2 SYGVQD (reference sequence). The CDR3 nucleotides are TGCGCCAGCAGTGAGGGGGCGAGAGACGAGCAGTACTTC. It is translated as CASSEGARDEQYF.

The rearrangement uses TRBV2 and TRBJ2-5; D perhaps matches TRBD1 (5 bases). The end of the DNA aligns better with TRBJ2-7, so the J call may be wrong. The CDR3 covers 12 residues. The germline gives CDR1 SNHLY, CDR2 FYNNEI. CDR3 loop: CASRDSSYEQYF. DNA of the CDR3: TGTGCCAGCAGAGACAGCTCCTACGAGCAGTACTTC.

This clone was seen a few times. The rearrangement joins TRBV6-1 to TRBJ2-7, with 7 bases that match TRBD2. The CDR3 consists of 16 residues. Germline CDR1 is MNHNS and CDR2 is SASEGT. The ends lost 1 base at V and 3 bases at J; junction bases unmatched: 9. As DNA, the CDR3 is TGTGCCAGCAGTGAAGACTTTTTCGGCGGGGGCTACGAGCAGTACTTC. The encoded protein is CASSEDFFGGGYEQYF.

The rearrangement uses TRBV18 and TRBJ2-7; D possibly corresponds to TRBD1 (6 bases). The CDR3 covers 14 residues. Trimming stripped 3 bases from V and 0 bases from J, with 9 bases between. Germline V lookup: CDR1 KGHSH, CDR2 LQKENI. Written as DNA, the CDR3 is TGTGCCAGCTCACCGTGGGGGCCCTCCTACGAGCAGTACTTC. This encodes CASSPWGPSYEQYF. Filled out from reference TRBV18 and TRBJ2-7, the complete variable domain reads NAGVMQNPRHLVRRRGQEARLRCSPMKGHSHVYWYRQLPEEGLKFMVYLQKENIIDESGMPKERFSAEFPKEGPSILRIQQVVRGDSAAYFCASSPWGPSYEQYFGPGTRLTVT.

V is TRBV5-6 and J is TRBJ1-1; perhaps TRBD1 as D (6 bases). Germline lookup yields CDR1 SGHDT and CDR2 YYEEEE. Trimming left V 1 base short and J 2 bases short, with 12 bases between. CDR3 length: 15 residues. This CDR3 reads CASSLFSRGNTEAFF. DNA for the CDR3: TGTGCCAGCAGCTTGTTTTCCAGGGGAAACACTGAAGCTTTCTTT.

The chain carries TRBV4-3 and TRBJ1-2, with TRBD1 as a possible D gene (5 bases). Germline loops: CDR1 LGHNA, CDR2 YSLEER. This CDR3 is 14 amino acids long. V was clipped by 4 bases and J by 4 bases, with 13 bases between them. CDR3 region: CASSPLSTVYGYTF. The CDR3 coding sequence is TGCGCCAGCAGCCCCCTTTCGACAGTCTATGGCTACACCTTC.

The rearrangement uses TRBV4-1 and TRBJ2-6; 8 bases align to TRBD2. V lost 5 bases and J lost 1; bases outside the gene matches: 10. Looked up from germline, CDR1 is MGHRA and CDR2 is YSYEKL. The CDR3 runs to 18 residues. CDR3 loop: CASSVGGARSSGANVLTF. In nucleotides, the CDR3 is TGCGCCAGCAGCGTCGGGGGGGCGAGGTCTTCTGGGGCCAACGTCCTGACTTTC.

The chain joins TRBV19 to TRBJ2-7, with 7 bases identical to TRBD1. Trimming removed 7 bases from V and 0 bases from J; junction bases left unmatched: 9. The CDR3 covers 15 residues. Germline values: CDR1 LNHDA, CDR2 SQIVND (reference sequence). Here the CDR3 DNA reads TGTGCCAGTAAGACCGGGACAGCAACCTCCTACGAGCAGTACTTC. Its protein is CASKTGTATSYEQYF.

This clone was counted a single time. Here the CDR3 reads CASAGERETQYF. In DNA form, the CDR3 reads TGTGCCAGCGCGGGGGAGAGAGAGACCCAGTACTTC. The chain recombines TRBV11-2 with TRBJ2-5, with 7 bases that match TRBD2. In germline, CDR1 is SGHAT, CDR2 FQNNGV. This CDR3 comprises 12 residues. The J segment lost 4 bases and the V segment lost 8 bases, leaving 4 bases of the junction unmatched.

CDR3 region: CAWSVSGGTHNEQFF. As DNA, the CDR3 is TGTGCCTGGAGTGTATCTGGCGGGACTCACAATGAGCAGTTCTTC. This chain uses TRBV30 with TRBJ2-1, with D perhaps TRBD2 (6 bases). V lost 0 bases to trimming and J lost 5 bases, with 14 bases between them. The germline V gene has CDR1 GTSNPN and CDR2 SVGIG (reference sequence). The CDR3 extends over 15 amino acids.

This clone came up a few times. V gene TRBV6-5 combines with J gene TRBJ1-1; unclear D gene. The CDR3 runs 12 residues. Trimming stripped 9 bases from V and 4 bases from J, with 12 bases between. Germline-derived CDR1 and CDR2 are MNHEY and SVGAGI. The CDR3 region is CASKNSGTEAFF. DNA of the CDR3: TGTGCCAGTAAAAATTCGGGCACTGAAGCTTTCTTT.

The genes are TRBV27 and TRBJ1-1; D may be TRBD1 (6 bases). The length of the CDR3 is 15 residues. V gave up 5 bases and J gave up 4 bases, with 17 bases separating them. Germline CDR1 reads MNHEY; CDR2 reads SMNVEV (reference sequence). The CDR3 spells CASSPRQARGTEAFF. CDR3 nucleotides: TGTGCCAGCAGTCCCCGACAGGCCCGGGGCACTGAAGCTTTCTTT.

In its sample, this clone was seen once. J is TRBJ2-1 and V is TRBV7-2; tentative D call: TRBD1 (5 bases). The germline V and J ends were trimmed by 5 bases and 5 bases, with 10 bases remaining between them. Germline CDR1 SGHTA, CDR2 FQGNSA. The CDR3 length is 13 residues. The CDR3 coding sequence is TGTGCCAGCAGCCTGGGGCTTAACAATGAGCAGTTCTTC. The encoded protein is CASSLGLNNEQFF.

The chain joins TRBV5-4 to TRBJ2-7, with 13 nucleotides matching TRBD2. Unmatched junction bases numbered 6, after V lost 0 bases and J lost 6 bases. This CDR3 is 16 amino acids long. Germline V gives CDR1 SGHNT, CDR2 YYREEE (reference sequence). CDR3: CASSLGTSGGRVEQYF. CDR3 coding DNA: TGTGCCAGCAGCTTGGGGACTAGCGGGGGCAGGGTCGAGCAGTACTTC.

The chain carries TRBV5-4 and TRBJ2-4; D is unresolved. The ends were cut back, 3 bases at V and 4 bases at J, with 8 bases in the middle. The CDR3 is 13 amino acids. CDR1 is SGHNT and CDR2 is YYREEE in the germline V gene (reference sequence). The CDR3 DNA reads as TGTGCCAGCAGCTCGAACCAGAAAAACATTCAGTACTTC. Its translation is CASSSNQKNIQYF.

The chain recombines TRBV10-1 with TRBJ2-1, with 15 bases that match TRBD2. The CDR3 loop spans 19 amino acids. Germline V lookup: CDR1 WNHNN, CDR2 SYGVQD (reference sequence). The ends lost 4 bases at V and 1 base at J; junction bases unmatched: 8. The CDR3 sequence: CASSGTRTSGRASYNEQFF. CDR3 nucleotide sequence: TGCGCCAGCAGTGGGACCCGGACTAGCGGGAGGGCTTCCTACAATGAGCAGTTCTTC.

This chain connects TRBV20-1 to TRBJ1-4, with no clear D. The V end lost 3 bases, the J end lost 8 bases, and 7 bases lay between the germline ends. The CDR3 spans 11 residues. Germline V gene lookup returns CDR1 DFQATT and CDR2 SNEGSKA (reference sequence). The CDR3, as DNA: TGCAGTGCTAGGTTTCAAGAAAAACTGTTTTTT. Translated, it gives CSARFQEKLFF.

The CDR3, as DNA: TGCAGTGCTTCGACAGTCACTGAAGCTTTCTTT. This sequence encodes CSASTVTEAFF. The rearrangement joins TRBV20-1 to TRBJ1-1; possible D gene TRBD1, 5 bases. Germline-derived CDR1 and CDR2 are DFQATT and SNEGSKA (reference sequence). The ends were cut back, 5 bases at V and 4 bases at J, with 8 bases in the middle. The CDR3 has 11 amino acids.

This clone was picked up a small number of times. CDR3 loop: CASSTRVPTSRGYAYEQYF. CDR3 DNA sequence: TGTGCCAGCAGCACCCGAGTACCGACTTCCAGGGGTTATGCCTACGAGCAGTACTTC. The chain uses TRBV7-2 and TRBJ2-7; tentatively, D is TRBD1 (6 bases). Trimming took off 5 bases at V and 2 bases at J, with 28 bases between the two ends. This CDR3 has 19 residues. Per the germline V gene, CDR1 is SGHTA and CDR2 is FQGNSA.

The chain recombines TRBV5-4 with TRBJ1-2; weak D call: TRBD1 (5 bases). This CDR3 contains 15 residues. The germline gives CDR1 SGHNT, CDR2 YYREEE (reference sequence). V lost 1 base and J 8 bases, leaving 18 bases between the germline ends. CDR3 in amino acids: CASSLWGWAMEGYTF. The CDR3 region has the DNA TGTGCCAGCAGCTTGTGGGGCTGGGCGATGGAAGGCTACACCTTC. The full variable domain, in which reference TRBV5-4 and TRBJ1-2 provide the parts outside the CDR3, is ETGVTQSPTHLIKTRGQQVTLRCSSQSGHNTVSWYQQALGQGPQFIFQYYREEENGRGNFPPRFSGLQFPNYSSELNVNALELDDSALYLCASSLWGWAMEGYTFGSGTRLTVV.

This clone was recorded a few times. This chain joins TRBV29-1 and TRBJ2-5, with 7 bases fitting TRBD1. The DNA end is more similar to TRBJ2-7, so the J call may be wrong. Per the germline V gene, CDR1 is SQVTM and CDR2 is ANQGSEA. The CDR3 length is 13 residues. This CDR3 reads CSVLTGIGDEQYF. CDR3 DNA: TGCAGCGTTCTGACAGGGATTGGCGACGAGCAGTACTTC.

The V call is TRBV2, the J call TRBJ1-6; perhaps TRBD1 as D (6 bases). Trimming removed 7 bases from V and 10 bases from J, with 20 bases in between. Germline CDR1 and CDR2: SNHLY and FYNNEI. This CDR3 comprises 15 residues. The CDR3, as DNA: TGTGCCAGCAACCCGGGACAAAATCCCCAATCACCCCTCCACTTT. This sequence encodes CASNPGQNPQSPLHF.

The chain combines TRBV28 with TRBJ1-5, with a weak D call TRBD1 (5 bases). Germline V lookup: CDR1 MDHEN, CDR2 SYDVKM. The CDR3 spans 20 residues. The V end lost 5 bases, the J end lost 0 bases, and 26 bases lay between the germline ends. CDR3 sequence: CASSDKGPGGRRISNQPQHF. As DNA, the CDR3 is TGTGCCAGCAGTGACAAAGGCCCCGGGGGACGCCGAATTAGCAATCAGCCCCAGCATTTT.

The rearrangement links TRBV2 to TRBJ1-5, with TRBD1 matching 9 bases. Germline trimming cut 3 bases from V and 2 bases from J; bases unmatched to any gene: 5. CDR1 and CDR2 (germline): SNHLY, FYNNEI. The CDR3 extends over 16 amino acids. CDR3 in amino acids: CASSDWGQGGNQPQHF. In DNA form, the CDR3 reads TGTGCCAGCAGTGACTGGGGACAGGGTGGCAATCAGCCCCAGCATTTT. Looking up the rest from reference TRBV2 and TRBJ1-5 gives the full variable domain: EPEVTQTPSHQVTQMGQEVILRCVPISNHLYFYWYRQILGQKVEFLVSFYNNEISEKSEIFDDQFSVERPDGSNFTLKIRSTKLEDSAMYFCASSDWGQGGNQPQHFGDGTRLSIL.

This rearrangement joins TRBV4-1 to TRBJ2-5, with TRBD1 matching over 9 bases. The J call is in doubt because the DNA end fits TRBJ2-7 better. The CDR3 extends over 16 amino acids. The germline V gene encodes CDR1 MGHRA and CDR2 YSYEKL. The CDR3 coding sequence is TGCGCCAGCAGCCAAGGCGGGACAGGGAGCTCCTACGAGCAGTACTTC. As protein: CASSQGGTGSSYEQYF.

This clone appeared once. The chain links TRBV7-8 to TRBJ1-1; 7 nucleotides line up with TRBD1. V lost 6 bases to trimming and J lost 13 bases; unmatched junction nucleotides: 14. Looked up from germline, CDR1 is SGHVS and CDR2 is FQNEAQ. The CDR3 loop spans 13 amino acids. The DNA of the CDR3 is TGTGCCAGCAGTCCATCGGAACAGGGGTGGGTTTTCTTT. Its protein is CASSPSEQGWVFF.

The chain joins TRBV9 to TRBJ2-3; TRBD2 matches 13 bases. This CDR3 has 19 residues. V lost 0 bases and J lost 5; bases outside the gene matches: 12. Germline V CDR1 and CDR2: SGDLS, YYNGEE. The CDR3: CASSVGGLAGEFGLDTQYF. The CDR3 region has the DNA TGTGCCAGCAGCGTAGGTGGACTAGCGGGAGAATTTGGGTTAGATACGCAGTATTTT.